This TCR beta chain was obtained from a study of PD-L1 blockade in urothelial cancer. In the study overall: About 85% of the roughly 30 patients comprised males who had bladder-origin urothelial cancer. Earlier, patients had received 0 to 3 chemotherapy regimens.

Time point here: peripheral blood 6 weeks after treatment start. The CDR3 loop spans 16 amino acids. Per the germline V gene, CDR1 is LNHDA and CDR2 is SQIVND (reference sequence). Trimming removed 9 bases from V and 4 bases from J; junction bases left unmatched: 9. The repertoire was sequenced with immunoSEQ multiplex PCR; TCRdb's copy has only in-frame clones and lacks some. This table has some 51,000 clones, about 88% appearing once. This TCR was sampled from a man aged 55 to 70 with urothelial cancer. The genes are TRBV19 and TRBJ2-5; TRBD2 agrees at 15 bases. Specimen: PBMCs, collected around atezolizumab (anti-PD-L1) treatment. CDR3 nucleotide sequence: TGTGCCAGCGGGGCTGGACTAGCGGGAGGGGCAGAGACCCAGTACTTC. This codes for CASGAGLAGGAETQYF. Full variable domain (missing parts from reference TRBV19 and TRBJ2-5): DGGITQSPKYLFRKEGQNVTLSCEQNLNHDAMYWYRQDPGQGLRLIYYSQIVNDFQKGDIAEGYSVSREKKESFPLTVTSAQKNPTAFYLCASGAGLAGGAETQYFGPGTRLLVL.